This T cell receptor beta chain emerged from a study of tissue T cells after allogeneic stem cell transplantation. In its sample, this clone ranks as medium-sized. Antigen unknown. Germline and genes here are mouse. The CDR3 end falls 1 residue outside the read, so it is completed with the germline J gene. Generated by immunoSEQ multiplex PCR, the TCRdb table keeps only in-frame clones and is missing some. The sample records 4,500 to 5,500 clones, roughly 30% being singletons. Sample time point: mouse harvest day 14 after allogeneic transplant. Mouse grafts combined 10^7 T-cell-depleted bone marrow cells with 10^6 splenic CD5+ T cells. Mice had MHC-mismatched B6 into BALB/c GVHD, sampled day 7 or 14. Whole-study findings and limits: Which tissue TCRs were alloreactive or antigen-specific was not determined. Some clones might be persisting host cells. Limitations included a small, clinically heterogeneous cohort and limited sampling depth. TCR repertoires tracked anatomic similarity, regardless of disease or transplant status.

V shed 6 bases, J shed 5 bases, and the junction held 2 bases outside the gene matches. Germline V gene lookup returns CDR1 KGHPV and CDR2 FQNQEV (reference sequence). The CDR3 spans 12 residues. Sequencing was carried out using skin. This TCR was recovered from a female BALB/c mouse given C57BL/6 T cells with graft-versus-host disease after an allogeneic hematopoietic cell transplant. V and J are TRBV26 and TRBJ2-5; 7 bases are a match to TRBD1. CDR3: CASSRQGDTQYF. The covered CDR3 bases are TGTGCCAGCAGCCGACAGGGAGACACCCAGTAC.